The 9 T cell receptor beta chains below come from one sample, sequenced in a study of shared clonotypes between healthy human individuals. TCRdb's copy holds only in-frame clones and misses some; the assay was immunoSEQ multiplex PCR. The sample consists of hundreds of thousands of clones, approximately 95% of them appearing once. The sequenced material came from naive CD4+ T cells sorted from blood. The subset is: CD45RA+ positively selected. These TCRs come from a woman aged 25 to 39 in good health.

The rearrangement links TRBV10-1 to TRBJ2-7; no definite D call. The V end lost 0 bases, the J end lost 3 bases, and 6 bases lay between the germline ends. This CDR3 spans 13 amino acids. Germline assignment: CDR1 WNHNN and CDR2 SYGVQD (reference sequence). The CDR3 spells CASSESGRYEQYF. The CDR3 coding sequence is TGCGCCAGCAGTGAGTCCGGCCGCTACGAGCAGTACTTC.

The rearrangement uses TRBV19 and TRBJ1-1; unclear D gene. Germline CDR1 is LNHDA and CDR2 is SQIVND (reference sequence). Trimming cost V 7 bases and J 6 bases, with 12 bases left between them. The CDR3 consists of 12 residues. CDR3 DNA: TGTGCCAGTAAGGCATGGGGTGCTGAAGCTTTCTTT. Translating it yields CASKAWGAEAFF.

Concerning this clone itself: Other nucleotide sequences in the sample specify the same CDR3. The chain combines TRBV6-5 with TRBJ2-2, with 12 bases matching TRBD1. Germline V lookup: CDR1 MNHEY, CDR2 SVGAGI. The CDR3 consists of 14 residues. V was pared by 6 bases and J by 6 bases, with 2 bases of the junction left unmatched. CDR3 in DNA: TGTGCCAGCAGGCGGGACAGGGGGCCCGGGGAGCTGTTTTTT. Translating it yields CASRRDRGPGELFF.

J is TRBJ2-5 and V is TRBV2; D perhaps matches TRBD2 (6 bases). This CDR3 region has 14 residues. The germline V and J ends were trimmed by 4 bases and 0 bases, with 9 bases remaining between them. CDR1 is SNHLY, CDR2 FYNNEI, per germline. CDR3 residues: CASSGREDQETQYF. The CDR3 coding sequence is TGTGCCAGCAGTGGGAGGGAGGACCAAGAGACCCAGTACTTC.

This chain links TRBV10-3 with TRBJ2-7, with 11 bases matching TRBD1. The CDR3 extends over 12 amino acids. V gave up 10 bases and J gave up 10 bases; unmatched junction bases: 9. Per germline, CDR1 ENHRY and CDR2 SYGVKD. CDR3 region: CATQGQGGEQYF. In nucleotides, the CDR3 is TGTGCCACTCAGGGACAGGGGGGTGAACAGTACTTC.

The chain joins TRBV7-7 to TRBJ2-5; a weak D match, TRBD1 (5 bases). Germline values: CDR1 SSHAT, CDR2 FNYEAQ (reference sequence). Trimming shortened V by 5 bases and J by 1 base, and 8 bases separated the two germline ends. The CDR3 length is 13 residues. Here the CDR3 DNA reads TGTGCCAGCAGCACGGACACCCAAGAGACCCAGTACTTC. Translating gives CASSTDTQETQYF. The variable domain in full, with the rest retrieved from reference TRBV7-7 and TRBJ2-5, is GAGVSQSPRYKVTKRGQDVTLRCDPISSHATLYWYQQALGQGPEFLTYFNYEAQPDKSGLPSDRFSAERPEGSISTLTIQRTEQRDSAMYRCASSTDTQETQYFGPGTRLLVL.

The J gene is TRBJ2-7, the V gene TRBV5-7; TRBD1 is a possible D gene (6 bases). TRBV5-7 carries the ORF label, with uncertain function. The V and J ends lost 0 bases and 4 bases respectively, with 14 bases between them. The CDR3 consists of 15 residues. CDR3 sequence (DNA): TGTGCCAGCAGCTTGGATCAGGGGAAAGTATACGAGCAGTACTTC. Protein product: CASSLDQGKVYEQYF.

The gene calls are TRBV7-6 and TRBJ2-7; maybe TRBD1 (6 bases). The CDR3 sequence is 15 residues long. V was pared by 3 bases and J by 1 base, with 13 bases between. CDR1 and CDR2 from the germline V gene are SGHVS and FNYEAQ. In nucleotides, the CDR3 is TGTGCCAGCAGCTTGTGGGACACCCTTTCCTACGAGCAGTACTTC. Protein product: CASSLWDTLSYEQYF.

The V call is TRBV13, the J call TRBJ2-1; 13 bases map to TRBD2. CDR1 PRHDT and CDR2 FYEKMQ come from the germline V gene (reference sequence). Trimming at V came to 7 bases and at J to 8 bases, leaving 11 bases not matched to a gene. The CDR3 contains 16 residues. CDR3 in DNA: TGTGCCAGCACCATCGGACTAGCGGGAGCCCAGGATGAGCAGTTCTTC. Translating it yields CASTIGLAGAQDEQFF. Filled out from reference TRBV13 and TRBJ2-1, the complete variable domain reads AAGVIQSPRHLIKEKRETATLKCYPIPRHDTVYWYQQGPGQDPQFLISFYEKMQSDKGSIPDRFSAQQFSDYHSELNMSSLELGDSALYFCASTIGLAGAQDEQFFGPGTRLTVL.